A single T cell receptor (beta chain) is shown here with its context. What it binds is not known. V was shortened by 1 base and J by 4 bases, with 8 bases between the two germline ends. The germline gives CDR1 KGHSH, CDR2 LQKENI. CDR3 length equals 14 residues. This specimen comes from a study of T cells in pancreatic ductal adenocarcinoma. General study results and limits: Mean clonality was approximately 0.11 in tumors and roughly 0.07 in blood, not significantly different.

Assay used: immunoSEQ multiplex PCR; TCRdb lists only in-frame clones, some missing. The sample contains about 5,000 clones, about 88% of which appear only once. No neoadjuvant therapy was given to the selected pancreatic ductal adenocarcinoma patients before their surgery. This sequence joins TRBV18 and TRBJ2-1, with no clear D. The sequence came from a human donor with pancreatic ductal adenocarcinoma. Sample: pancreatic tumor tissue. The CDR3 region is CASSPRSSYNEQFF. Written as DNA, the CDR3 is TGTGCCAGCTCACCACGGTCATCTTACAATGAGCAGTTCTTC.